This T cell receptor beta chain was profiled in a study of response to subunit inactivated influenza vaccine. TCRdb analysed the RT-PCR reads with MiXCR anew, one entry per CDR3 protein. The sample records roughly 780,000 distinct CDR3 sequences, about a fifth being singletons. Worth noting for this clonotype: Its antigen is as yet unknown.

Broader study findings: It was suggested by the authors that few new T cells are recruited by each seasonal influenza vaccination.

Germline V gene sequence: CDR1 MNHEY, CDR2 SMNVEV (reference sequence). The ends were cut back, 5 bases at V and 0 bases at J, with 14 bases in the middle. This CDR3 has 15 residues. The TCR was taken from a man aged 45 to 65 who received an inactivated influenza vaccine. The gene calls are TRBV27 and TRBJ2-7; D may be TRBD1 (7 bases). Source: PBMCs from blood, taken less than 6 days after vaccination. The CDR3 nucleotides read TGTGCCAGCAGTACCCAGGGGGGAGGCTCCTACGAGCAGTACTTC. Its protein is CASSTQGGGSYEQYF.